This T cell receptor beta chain was sequenced during a study of Ad26.COV2.S vaccination and SARS-CoV-2 variants. Study as a whole: A participant enrolled in the COV1001 Ad26.COV2.S trial arm provided the sample. General study points: Those who received the vaccine showed greater spike-specific TCR breadth than those given placebo. Recipients of vaccine and of placebo showed similar breadth of their non-spike TCR repertoires.

Described treatment: some 20 received Ad26.COV2.S at low or high dose, single or two shots; about five received placebo; per-sample allocation not given. Samples were taken on day 63 after the first vaccine or placebo injection. With respect to this clone: The target antigen is unknown.

Only in-frame clones appear in the TCRdb table, and some are missing; sequencing was by immunoSEQ multiplex PCR. Counted here are roughly 400,000 clones, 70% to 90% occurring once; the ten biggest clones make up around 1.8%. V was clipped by 1 base and J by 4 bases; unmatched bases: 11. The germline CDR1 and CDR2 sequences are MNHNS and SASEGT. CDR3 size: 18 residues. This clonotype was obtained from a person aged 18-65 years who received the Ad26.COV2.S COVID-19 vaccine or a placebo. The rearrangement joins TRBV6-1 to TRBJ2-1; TRBD2 aligns across 9 bases. The sample consisted of peripheral blood, taken in a trial of Ad26.COV2.S vaccine versus placebo. CDR3: CASSEGGREGIPYNEQFF. In DNA, the CDR3 is TGTGCCAGCAGTGAAGGGGGGCGGGAGGGTATTCCGTACAATGAGCAGTTCTTC.